The clone carrying this TCR beta chain was recorded only once. Antigen: not known. The entry originates in a study of cytomegalovirus exposure and HLA in healthy donors. The repertoire was sequenced with immunoSEQ multiplex PCR; TCRdb's copy has only in-frame clones and lacks some. The top ten clones hold roughly 15% of a sample with approximately 170,000 clones, around 85% of them seen once. Points from the study as a whole: The investigators catalogued 180 or so TCR beta chains as cytomegalovirus-associated. In vitro testing confirmed a few CMV-associated chains as specific for CMV antigens. Most TCR sequences showed up rarely, but some public TCRs showed up in many donors.

Specimen: PBMCs. The receptor was isolated from a man aged 18 to 30 in good health and CMV-seropositive.

CDR3 bases: TGTGCCAGCAGCAGGGACAGGGGGCGACAGGGCTATGGCTACACCTTC. Translated, it gives CASSRDRGRQGYGYTF. The rearrangement uses TRBV7-9 and TRBJ1-2; 12 positions agree with TRBD1. The CDR3 sequence is 16 residues long. Unmatched junction bases numbered 8, after V lost 5 bases and J lost 4 bases. Germline CDR1 SEHNR, CDR2 FQNEAQ (reference sequence).